Below, 32 T cell receptor beta chains from the same sample are listed, as sequenced in a study of CD8 T cells in ankylosing spondylitis. TCRdb processed the 5' RACE reads anew with MiXCR; each CDR3 protein has one entry. Among 250,000 to 400,000 distinct CDR3 sequences, approximately 10% were seen once, and the ten largest hold 9.1%. Sequencing used blood, either unsorted or a sorted T cell fraction (not recorded which). The origin of the receptors is a female donor with ankylosing spondylitis or in good health (not recorded which).

To note about this clonotype: This may be a read error, as it is one base from a much larger clone. The V call is TRBV20-1, the J call TRBJ2-2; TRBD2 agrees at 13 bases. CDR1 is DFQATT, CDR2 SNEGSKA, per germline (reference sequence). The CDR3 sequence is 17 residues long. CDR3 nucleotide sequence: TGCTGTGCTCCCGGGACTAGCGGGGAGTATTCGATCGGGGAGCTGTTTTTT. Translation gives CCAPGTSGEYSIGELFF.

This clonotype was seen repeatedly, ten times or more. V is TRBV5-1 and J is TRBJ2-6; 9 nucleotides match TRBD1. V dropped 2 bases and J dropped 0; count of bases not matched to a gene: 15. There are 21 residues in the CDR3. Per germline, CDR1 SGHRS and CDR2 YFSETQ. The CDR3 spells CASSFYPYRDRVYSGANVLTF. The DNA for the CDR3 is TGCGCCAGCAGCTTCTACCCATACCGGGACAGGGTTTACTCTGGGGCCAACGTCCTGACTTTC. Full variable domain (outside the CDR3, taken from reference TRBV5-1 and TRBJ2-6): KAGVTQTPRYLIKTRGQQVTLSCSPISGHRSVSWYQQTPGQGLQFLFEYFSETQRNKGNFPGRFSGRQFSNSRSEMNVSTLELGDSALYLCASSFYPYRDRVYSGANVLTFGAGSRLTVL.

In its sample, this clonotype was seen a few times. The V and J genes are TRBV7-9 and TRBJ1-1; no clear D. The CDR3 runs 15 residues. The V end lost 6 bases, the J end lost 5 bases, and 19 bases lay between the germline ends. Per the germline V gene, CDR1 is SEHNR and CDR2 is FQNEAQ (reference sequence). The CDR3 sequence is CASRPKDRLGTEAFF. The DNA for the CDR3 is TGTGCCAGCAGACCTAAAGATCGGCTGGGGACTGAAGCTTTCTTT.

This clonotype was seen ten or more times. This rearrangement joins TRBV18 to TRBJ2-7; D possibly uses TRBD1 or TRBD2 (5 bases each). Germline lookup yields CDR1 KGHSH and CDR2 LQKENI. V was cut by 5 bases and J by 6 bases, with 14 bases left in between. The length of the CDR3 is 13 residues. CDR3 DNA: TGTGCCAGCTCAAGCGGACAAGGGATCGAGCAGTACTTC. It is translated as CASSSGQGIEQYF.

As concerns this clonotype: A much larger clone differs by one base, so this may be a read error. The gene calls are TRBV12-3 or TRBV12-4 and TRBJ2-1, with 13 bases that match TRBD2. The CDR3 consists of 14 residues. This CDR3 reads CASNGLAGAGEPFF. The DNA for the CDR3 is TGTGCCAGCAACGGACTAGCGGGGGCGGGTGAGCCGTTCTTC.

This clonotype occurred a few times. V gene TRBV7-2 combines with J gene TRBJ1-2; 8 positions agree with TRBD1. V dropped 5 bases and J dropped 7; count of bases not matched to a gene: 18. This CDR3 has 17 amino acids. Germline loops: CDR1 SGHTA, CDR2 FQGNSA. The DNA for the CDR3 is TGTGCCAGCAGCCCGGCTCGGACAGGGTCAGGGGCCTTTGGCTACACCTTC. It is translated as CASSPARTGSGAFGYTF. Full variable domain (rest looked up from reference TRBV7-2 and TRBJ1-2): GAGVSQSPSNKVTEKGKDVELRCDPISGHTALYWYRQSLGQGLEFLIYFQGNSAPDKSGLPSDRFSAERTGGSVSTLTIQRTQQEDSAVYLCASSPARTGSGAFGYTFGSGTRLTVV.

This clonotype was recorded at least ten times. The chain uses TRBV5-1 and TRBJ1-1, with a weak D call TRBD1 (5 bases). The germline V and J ends were trimmed by 3 bases and 1 base, with 10 bases remaining between them. Germline CDR1 and CDR2: SGHRS and YFSETQ. The CDR3 runs to 14 residues. CDR3 amino acids: CASSSTAKNTEAFF. DNA of the CDR3: TGCGCCAGCAGCTCGACAGCCAAGAACACTGAAGCTTTCTTT.

There are many counts of this clonotype. V gene TRBV9 combines with J gene TRBJ2-3; 9 bases align to TRBD2. The CDR3 is 16 amino acids. Germline V gives CDR1 SGDLS, CDR2 YYNGEE. With 3 bases clipped from V and 2 bases from J, the junction kept 7 bases outside the gene matches. The CDR3 loop is CASSGSSGETTDTQYF. The CDR3 DNA sequence: TGTGCCAGCAGCGGATCTAGCGGGGAGACCACAGATACGCAGTATTTT.

This clonotype was seen ten or more times. The chain couples TRBV28 to TRBJ2-6; D gene ambiguous. V lost 7 bases, J lost 0 bases, and 7 bases lay in between. Per germline, CDR1 MDHEN and CDR2 SYDVKM. This CDR3 is built from 14 residues. The CDR3 reads CASTPASGANVLTF. CDR3 DNA: TGTGCCAGCACCCCAGCCTCTGGGGCCAACGTCCTGACTTTC.

As for this clonotype: A much larger clone differs by one base, so this may be a read error. The CDR3 here is CASRPRAASTQYF. DNA of the CDR3: TGTGCCAGCAGACCTAGGGCGGCCAGTACGCAGTATTTT. The chain carries TRBV12-3 or TRBV12-4 and TRBJ2-3; D unclear. The CDR3 consists of 13 residues. V shed 6 bases and J shed 8 bases, with 15 bases lying between them.

In its sample, this clonotype was seen many times. This rearrangement joins TRBV7-9 to TRBJ1-6; a weak D match, TRBD1 (5 bases). This CDR3 has 15 residues. The germline gives CDR1 SEHNR, CDR2 FQNEAQ (reference sequence). The V end was cut by 1 base, the J end by 6 bases, with 10 bases between. The CDR3 reads CASSLVGQGNSPLHF. The CDR3, as DNA: TGTGCCAGCAGCTTAGTGGGGCAGGGTAATTCACCCCTCCACTTT.

This clonotype was seen repeatedly, ten times or more. The chain combines TRBV5-1 with TRBJ1-4, with 9 bases identical to TRBD1. This CDR3 contains 16 residues. With 4 bases clipped from V and 8 bases from J, the junction kept 12 bases outside the gene matches. Germline V gives CDR1 SGHRS, CDR2 YFSETQ. The CDR3 sequence: CASSPGTGGANEKLFF. The DNA of the CDR3 is TGCGCCAGCAGCCCGGGAACAGGGGGCGCAAACGAAAAACTGTTTTTT.

This clonotype has a handful of counts. J is TRBJ2-3 and V is TRBV6-2 or TRBV6-3; 14 bases match TRBD2. There are 21 residues in the CDR3. Germline-derived CDR1 and CDR2 are MNHEY and SVGEGT. Unmatched junction bases numbered 18, after V lost 6 bases and J lost 1 base. This CDR3 is CASRSTSGTSGGVWGTDTQYF. As DNA, the CDR3 is TGTGCCAGCAGGTCCACTTCCGGGACTAGCGGGGGCGTTTGGGGCACAGATACGCAGTATTTT.

This clonotype appeared a single time. Just one base apart from a much larger clone, this may be a read error. The rearrangement links TRBV20-1 to TRBJ2-7; 12 nucleotides match TRBD2. The germline V gene encodes CDR1 DFQATT and CDR2 SNEGSKA (reference sequence). The CDR3 contains 13 residues. The CDR3 spells CRPVTSGSYKQYF. The CDR3 DNA sequence: TGCAGGCCAGTGACTAGCGGGAGCTACAAGCAGTACTTC.

This rearrangement joins TRBV30 to TRBJ2-7, with 8 bases that match TRBD1. CDR1 is GTSNPN and CDR2 is SVGIG in the germline V gene (reference sequence). J gave up 1 base and V 2 bases, and 7 bases lay outside the gene matches. The CDR3 loop spans 15 amino acids. The CDR3 coding sequence is TGTGCCTGGAGTTTAGGACAGGGACGGTCCTACGAGCAGTACTTC. Translating gives CAWSLGQGRSYEQYF.

With respect to this clonotype: A read error is possible here, since a much larger clone lies one base away. The chain carries TRBV28 and TRBJ2-3; D gene uncertain. In germline, CDR1 is MDHEN, CDR2 SYDVKM. The CDR3 is 15 amino acids. V lost 2 bases, J lost 5 bases, and 14 bases lay in between. The CDR3 loop reads CASSLLAPRVDTQYF. CDR3 DNA: TGTGCCAGCAGTTTACTCGCTCCACGGGTAGATACGCAGTATTTT.

This clonotype has a count of ten or more. The V and J genes are TRBV6-1 and TRBJ1-1, with a weak D call TRBD1 (5 bases). Trimming shortened V by 2 bases and J by 7 bases, and 11 bases separated the two germline ends. The CDR3 loop spans 13 amino acids. Germline V gives CDR1 MNHNS, CDR2 SASEGT. CDR3 protein: CASSETGKREAFF. The CDR3 nucleotides read TGTGCCAGCAGTGAAACAGGAAAACGTGAAGCTTTCTTT.

The chain joins TRBV7-9 to TRBJ1-2, with D unresolved. CDR3 length equals 14 residues. Germline CDR1 is SEHNR and CDR2 is FQNEAQ (reference sequence). V dropped 2 bases and J dropped 8 bases, with 15 bases sitting between them. CDR3 in amino acids: CASSLPRTARGYTF. DNA for the CDR3: TGTGCCAGCAGCTTACCGCGGACGGCGCGCGGCTACACCTTC.

In this sample, this clonotype turned up many times. The V gene is TRBV7-9, the J gene TRBJ2-1; TRBD2 agrees at 8 bases. Looked up from germline, CDR1 is SEHNR and CDR2 is FQNEAQ (reference sequence). The CDR3 has 17 amino acids. After removal of 5 bases from V and 4 bases from J, the junction contained 13 bases not matched to a gene. The CDR3 loop is CASSPHPSSGHYNEQFF. CDR3 nucleotide sequence: TGTGCCAGCAGCCCGCACCCCTCTAGCGGGCATTACAATGAGCAGTTCTTC.

Many counts were recorded for this clonotype. This rearrangement joins TRBV5-1 to TRBJ2-7, with a tentative D call TRBD1 (6 bases). Deletions cut 2 bases from V and 6 bases from J, with 6 bases between. The length of the CDR3 is 11 residues. From germline, CDR1 is SGHRS and CDR2 YFSETQ. In DNA, the CDR3 is TGCGCCAGCAGCTTCAGGGGCGAGCAGTACTTC. It translates to CASSFRGEQYF.

This clonotype came up many times. The chain uses TRBV5-1 and TRBJ2-2; a weak D match, TRBD2 (6 bases). The germline V and J ends were trimmed by 3 bases and 8 bases, with 11 bases remaining between them. This CDR3 is 13 amino acids long. CDR1 and CDR2 from the germline V gene are SGHRS and YFSETQ. CDR3 loop: CASSSPGGGELFF. Written as DNA, the CDR3 is TGCGCCAGCAGCTCCCCCGGGGGAGGGGAGCTGTTTTTT.

As for this clonotype: This may be a read error: a much more frequent sequence differs by one nucleotide. Because the CDR3 is missing its conserved closing phenylalanine or tryptophan, this is likely a read error. The CDR3 here is CASSLQRGTEAFL. The CDR3 DNA sequence: TGTGCCAGCAGTTTACAGCGAGGAACTGAAGCTTTCCTT. The genes are TRBV28 and TRBJ1-1; no definite D call. The CDR3 runs to 13 residues. Germline CDR1 reads MDHEN; CDR2 reads SYDVKM. The V gene lost 2 bases and the J gene lost 5 bases, with 9 bases spanning the gap.

This clonotype was seen repeatedly, ten times or more. V usage is TRBV6-5 and J usage is TRBJ2-1, with D uncertain. This CDR3 is built from 14 residues. V was clipped by 4 bases and J by 10 bases, with 17 bases between them. Looked up from germline, CDR1 is MNHEY and CDR2 is SVGAGI. Written as DNA, the CDR3 is TGTGCCAGCAGTTCCCGGGTGAACCTACCCGAGCAGTTCTTC. Encoded protein: CASSSRVNLPEQFF.

This clonotype was detected ten times or more. This rearrangement joins TRBV24-1 to TRBJ1-5; no clear D. Germline V gene lookup returns CDR1 KGHDR and CDR2 SFDVKD. Trimming removed 6 bases from V and 4 bases from J, with 12 bases in between. This CDR3 is 14 amino acids long. CDR3 residues: CATSRPGGNQPQHF. In DNA, the CDR3 is TGTGCCACCAGTCGCCCCGGAGGGAATCAGCCCCAGCATTTT.

Many counts were recorded for this clonotype. The chain has TRBV5-6 and TRBJ2-2; no clear D. The germline gives CDR1 SGHDT, CDR2 YYEEEE. The V end lost 2 bases, the J end lost 4 bases, and 9 bases lay between the germline ends. The CDR3 extends over 14 amino acids. CDR3 nucleotide sequence: TGTGCCAGCAGCTTCACCTCCACCACCGGGGAGCTGTTTTTT. This gives the protein CASSFTSTTGELFF.

The chain combines TRBV24-1 with TRBJ2-7; 9 positions match TRBD1. Germline V gives CDR1 KGHDR, CDR2 SFDVKD. Germline trimming cut 4 bases from V and 1 base from J; bases unmatched to any gene: 4. The CDR3 runs to 15 residues. The CDR3 DNA follows: TGTGCCACCAGTGAGGGACAGGGAAGATCCTACGAGCAGTACTTC. Protein: CATSEGQGRSYEQYF.

This chain connects TRBV20-1 to TRBJ1-4; D ambiguous. The CDR3 has 13 residues. Trimming took 4 bases from V and 1 from J, leaving 7 bases between them. Germline lookup yields CDR1 DFQATT and CDR2 SNEGSKA (reference sequence). CDR3 amino acids: CSANRVTNEKLFF. CDR3 nucleotide sequence: TGCAGTGCTAATAGGGTAACTAATGAAAAACTGTTTTTT.

The rearrangement uses TRBV24-1 and TRBJ1-2; possibly TRBD1 for D (6 bases). This CDR3 spans 13 amino acids. Looked up from germline, CDR1 is KGHDR and CDR2 is SFDVKD. Trimming removed 12 bases at V and 0 bases at J, with 13 bases between. CDR3 in amino acids: CAASTGANYGYTF. The DNA for the CDR3 is TGTGCCGCTTCGACAGGAGCTAACTATGGCTACACCTTC.

The gene calls are TRBV10-2 and TRBJ2-1; 9 positions agree with TRBD2. The V and J ends lost 4 bases and 7 bases, in that order; junction bases with no gene match: 8. Germline CDR1 WSHSY, CDR2 SAAADI. This CDR3 contains 15 residues. The CDR3 is CASSVAGGPGNEQFF. The CDR3, as DNA: TGCGCCAGCAGTGTGGCGGGAGGGCCGGGTAATGAGCAGTTCTTC.

At least ten counts were recorded for this clonotype. CDR3 sequence: CAIRTSPTDTQYF. CDR3 in DNA: TGTGCCATCAGGACTAGTCCCACAGATACGCAGTATTTT. The V gene is TRBV10-3, the J gene TRBJ2-3; perhaps TRBD2 as D (6 bases). The CDR3 contains 13 residues. V was trimmed by 6 bases and J by 2 bases, leaving 9 bases between them. Germline V gene lookup returns CDR1 ENHRY and CDR2 SYGVKD.

The chain is built from TRBV5-1 and TRBJ2-7; 7 bases map to TRBD1. Germline CDR1 and CDR2: SGHRS and YFSETQ. This CDR3 contains 14 residues. Losses at the gene ends were 2 bases for V and 5 bases for J; bases not matched to a gene: 7. CDR3 coding DNA: TGCGCCAGCAGCTTTCTAGGGGGCGAAAACGAGCAGTACTTC. Protein product: CASSFLGGENEQYF.

Ten or more counts support this clonotype. This chain joins TRBV5-1 and TRBJ1-1; D might be TRBD1 (5 bases). V was cut by 0 bases and J by 7 bases, with 13 bases left in between. Germline CDR1 SGHRS, CDR2 YFSETQ. This CDR3 is 14 amino acids long. CDR3 sequence reads: CASSLVSRESEAFF. The CDR3 bases are TGCGCCAGCAGCTTGGTGAGCAGGGAAAGTGAAGCTTTCTTT.